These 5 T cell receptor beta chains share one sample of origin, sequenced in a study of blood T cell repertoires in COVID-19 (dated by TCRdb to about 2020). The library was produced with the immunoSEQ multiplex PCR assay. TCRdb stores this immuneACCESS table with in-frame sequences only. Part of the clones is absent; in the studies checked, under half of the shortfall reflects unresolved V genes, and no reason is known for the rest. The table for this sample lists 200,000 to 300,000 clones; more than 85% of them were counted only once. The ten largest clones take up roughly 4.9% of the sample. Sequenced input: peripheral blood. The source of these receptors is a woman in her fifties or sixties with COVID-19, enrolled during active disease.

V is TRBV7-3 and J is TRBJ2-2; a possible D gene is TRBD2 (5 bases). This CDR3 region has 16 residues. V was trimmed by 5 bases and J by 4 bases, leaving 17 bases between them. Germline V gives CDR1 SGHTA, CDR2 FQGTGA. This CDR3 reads CASSMDFSPPTGELFF. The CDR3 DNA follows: TGTGCCAGCAGCATGGACTTTTCCCCTCCCACCGGGGAGCTGTTTTTT.

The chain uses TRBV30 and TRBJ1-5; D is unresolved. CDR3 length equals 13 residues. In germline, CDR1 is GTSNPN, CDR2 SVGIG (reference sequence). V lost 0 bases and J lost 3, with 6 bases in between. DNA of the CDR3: TGTGCCTGGAGTGTTGCGATCAATCAGCCCCAGCATTTT. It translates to CAWSVAINQPQHF.

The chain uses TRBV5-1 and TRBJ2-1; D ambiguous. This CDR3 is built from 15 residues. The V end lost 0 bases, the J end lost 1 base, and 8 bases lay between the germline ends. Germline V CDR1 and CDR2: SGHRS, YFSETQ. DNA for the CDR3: TGCGCCAGCAGCTTGGAACTCCGTTCCTACAATGAGCAGTTCTTC. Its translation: CASSLELRSYNEQFF.

The DNA of the CDR3 is TGTGCCAGCAGTTCGCTACAGGGAGTGGGGCCCCAGCATTTT. Protein: CASSSLQGVGPQHF. The rearrangement joins TRBV6-2 or TRBV6-3 to TRBJ1-5; D perhaps matches TRBD1 (6 bases). Germline loops: CDR1 MNHEY, CDR2 SVGEGT. Trimming left V 4 bases short and J 9 bases short, with 16 bases between. This CDR3 has 14 amino acids.

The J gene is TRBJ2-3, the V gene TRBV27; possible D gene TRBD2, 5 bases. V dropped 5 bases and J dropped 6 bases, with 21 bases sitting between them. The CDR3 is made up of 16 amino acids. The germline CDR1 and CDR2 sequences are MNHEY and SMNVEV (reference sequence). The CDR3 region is CASSPPPGAPGDTQYF. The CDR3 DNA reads TGTGCCAGCAGTCCACCCCCAGGAGCGCCGGGGGATACGCAGTATTTT.